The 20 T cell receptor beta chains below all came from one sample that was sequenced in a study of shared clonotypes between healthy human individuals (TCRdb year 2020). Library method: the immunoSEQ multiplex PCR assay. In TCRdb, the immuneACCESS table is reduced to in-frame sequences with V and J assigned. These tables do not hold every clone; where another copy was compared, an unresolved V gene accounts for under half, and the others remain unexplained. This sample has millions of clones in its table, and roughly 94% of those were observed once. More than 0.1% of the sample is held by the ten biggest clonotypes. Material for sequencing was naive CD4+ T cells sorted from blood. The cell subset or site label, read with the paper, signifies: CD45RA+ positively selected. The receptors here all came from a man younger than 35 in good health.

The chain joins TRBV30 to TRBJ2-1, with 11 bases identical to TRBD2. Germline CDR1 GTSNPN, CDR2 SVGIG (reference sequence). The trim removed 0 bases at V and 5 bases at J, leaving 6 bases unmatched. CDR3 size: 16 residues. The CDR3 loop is CAWSVRLAGINNEQFF. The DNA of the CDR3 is TGTGCCTGGAGTGTACGACTAGCGGGAATAAACAATGAGCAGTTCTTC.

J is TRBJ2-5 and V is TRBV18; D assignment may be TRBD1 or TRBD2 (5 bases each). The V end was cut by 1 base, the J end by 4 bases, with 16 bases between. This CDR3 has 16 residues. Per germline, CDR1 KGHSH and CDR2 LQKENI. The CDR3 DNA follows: TGTGCCAGCTCACCACGGAGGACCGCCGGGACAGAGACCCAGTACTTC. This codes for CASSPRRTAGTETQYF.

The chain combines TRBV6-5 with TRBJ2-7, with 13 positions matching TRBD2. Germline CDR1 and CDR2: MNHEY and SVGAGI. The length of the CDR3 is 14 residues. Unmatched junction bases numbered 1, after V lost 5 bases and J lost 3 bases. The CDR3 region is CASSTSGRGYEQYF. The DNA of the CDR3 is TGTGCCAGCAGTACTAGCGGGAGGGGCTACGAGCAGTACTTC.

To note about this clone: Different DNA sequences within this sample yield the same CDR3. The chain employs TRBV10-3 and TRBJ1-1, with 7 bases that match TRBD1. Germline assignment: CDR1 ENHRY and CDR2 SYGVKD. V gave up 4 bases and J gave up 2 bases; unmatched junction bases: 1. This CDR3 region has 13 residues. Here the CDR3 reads CAISGQGNTEAFF. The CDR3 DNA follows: TGTGCCATCAGTGGACAGGGTAACACTGAAGCTTTCTTT.

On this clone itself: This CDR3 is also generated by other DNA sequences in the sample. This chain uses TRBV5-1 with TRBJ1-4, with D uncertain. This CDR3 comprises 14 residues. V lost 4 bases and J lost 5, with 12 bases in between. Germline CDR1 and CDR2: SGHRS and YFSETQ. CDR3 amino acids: CASSPGGPNEKLFF. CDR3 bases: TGCGCCAGCAGCCCGGGAGGGCCGAATGAAAAACTGTTTTTT.

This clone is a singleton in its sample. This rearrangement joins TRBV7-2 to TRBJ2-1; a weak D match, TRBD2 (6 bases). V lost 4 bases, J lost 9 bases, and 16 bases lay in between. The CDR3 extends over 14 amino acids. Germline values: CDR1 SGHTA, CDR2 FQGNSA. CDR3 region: CASSSGILGGEQFF. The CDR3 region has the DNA TGTGCCAGCAGCTCCGGGATTTTGGGGGGTGAGCAGTTCTTC. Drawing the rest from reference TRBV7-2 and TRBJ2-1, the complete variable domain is GAGVSQSPSNKVTEKGKDVELRCDPISGHTALYWYRQSLGQGLEFLIYFQGNSAPDKSGLPSDRFSAERTGGSVSTLTIQRTQQEDSAVYLCASSSGILGGEQFFGPGTRLTVL.

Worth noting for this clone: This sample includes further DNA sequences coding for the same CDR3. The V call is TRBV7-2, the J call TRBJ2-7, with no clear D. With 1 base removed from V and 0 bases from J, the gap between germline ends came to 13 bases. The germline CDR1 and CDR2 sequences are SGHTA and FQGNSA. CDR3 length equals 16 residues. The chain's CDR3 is CASSLVGGVSSYEQYF. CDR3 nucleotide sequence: TGTGCCAGCAGCTTAGTGGGCGGCGTAAGCTCCTACGAGCAGTACTTC. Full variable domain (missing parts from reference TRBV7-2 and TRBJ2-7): GAGVSQSPSNKVTEKGKDVELRCDPISGHTALYWYRQSLGQGLEFLIYFQGNSAPDKSGLPSDRFSAERTGGSVSTLTIQRTQQEDSAVYLCASSLVGGVSSYEQYFGPGTRLTVT.

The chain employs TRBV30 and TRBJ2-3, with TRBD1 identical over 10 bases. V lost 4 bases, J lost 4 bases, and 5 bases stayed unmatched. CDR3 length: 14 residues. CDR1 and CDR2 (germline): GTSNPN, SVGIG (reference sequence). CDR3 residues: CAWTTGGAPDTQYF. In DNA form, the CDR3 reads TGTGCCTGGACGACAGGGGGCGCCCCAGATACGCAGTATTTT.

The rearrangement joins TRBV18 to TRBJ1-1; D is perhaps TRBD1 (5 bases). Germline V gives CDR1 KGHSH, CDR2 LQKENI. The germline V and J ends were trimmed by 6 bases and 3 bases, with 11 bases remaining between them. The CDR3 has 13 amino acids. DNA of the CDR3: TGTGCCAGCTCCCAGGGAGGCGACACTGAAGCTTTCTTT. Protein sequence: CASSQGGDTEAFF.

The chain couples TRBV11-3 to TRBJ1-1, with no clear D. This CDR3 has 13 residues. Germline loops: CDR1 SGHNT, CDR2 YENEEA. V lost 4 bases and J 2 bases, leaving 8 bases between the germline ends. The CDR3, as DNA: TGTGCCAGCAGCTCAGTCTTTAACACTGAAGCTTTCTTT. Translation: CASSSVFNTEAFF.

The CDR3 reads CASRQGDEQYF. CDR3 DNA: TGTGCCAGCAGACAAGGGGACGAGCAGTACTTC. The gene calls are TRBV27 and TRBJ2-7, with a possible D match to TRBD1 (5 bases). The germline gives CDR1 MNHEY, CDR2 SMNVEV (reference sequence). The CDR3 extends over 11 amino acids. Trimming pared 6 bases from V and 5 bases from J, leaving 8 bases between.

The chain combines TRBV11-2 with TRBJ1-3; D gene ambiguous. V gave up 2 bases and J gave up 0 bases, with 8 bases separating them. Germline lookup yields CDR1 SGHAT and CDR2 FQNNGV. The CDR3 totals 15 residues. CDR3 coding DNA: TGTGCCAGCAGCTTATTAGCATTCTCTGGAAACACCATATATTTT. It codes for CASSLLAFSGNTIYF. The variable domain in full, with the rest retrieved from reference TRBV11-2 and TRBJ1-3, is EAGVAQSPRYKIIEKRQSVAFWCNPISGHATLYWYQQILGQGPKLLIQFQNNGVVDDSQLPKDRFSAERLKGVDSTLKIQPAKLEDSAVYLCASSLLAFSGNTIYFGEGSWLTVV.

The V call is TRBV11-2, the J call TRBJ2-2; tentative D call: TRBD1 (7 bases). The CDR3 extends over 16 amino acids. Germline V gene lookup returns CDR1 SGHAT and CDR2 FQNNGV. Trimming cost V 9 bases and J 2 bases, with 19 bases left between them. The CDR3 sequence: CASHNLQGGNTGELFF. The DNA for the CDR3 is TGTGCCAGTCATAACCTGCAGGGGGGAAACACCGGGGAGCTGTTTTTT. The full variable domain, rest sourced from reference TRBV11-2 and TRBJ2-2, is EAGVAQSPRYKIIEKRQSVAFWCNPISGHATLYWYQQILGQGPKLLIQFQNNGVVDDSQLPKDRFSAERLKGVDSTLKIQPAKLEDSAVYLCASHNLQGGNTGELFFGEGSRLTVL.

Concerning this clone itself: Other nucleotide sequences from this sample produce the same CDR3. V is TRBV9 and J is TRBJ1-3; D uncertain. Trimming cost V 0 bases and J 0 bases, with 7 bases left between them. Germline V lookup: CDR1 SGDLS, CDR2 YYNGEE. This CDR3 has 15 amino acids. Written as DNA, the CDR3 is TGTGCCAGCAGCGTAGGGGTTACCTCTGGAAACACCATATATTTT. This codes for CASSVGVTSGNTIYF. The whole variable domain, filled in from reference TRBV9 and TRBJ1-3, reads DSGVTQTPKHLITATGQRVTLRCSPRSGDLSVYWYQQSLDQGLQFLIQYYNGEERAKGNILERFSAQQFPDLHSELNLSSLELGDSALYFCASSVGVTSGNTIYFGEGSWLTVV.

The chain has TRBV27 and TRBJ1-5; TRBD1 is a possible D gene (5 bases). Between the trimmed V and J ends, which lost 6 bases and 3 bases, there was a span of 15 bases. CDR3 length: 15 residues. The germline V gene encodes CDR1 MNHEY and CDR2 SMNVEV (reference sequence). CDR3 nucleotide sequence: TGTGCCAGCAGCCCCGGGAAAGGGGCCAATCAGCCCCAGCATTTT. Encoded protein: CASSPGKGANQPQHF.

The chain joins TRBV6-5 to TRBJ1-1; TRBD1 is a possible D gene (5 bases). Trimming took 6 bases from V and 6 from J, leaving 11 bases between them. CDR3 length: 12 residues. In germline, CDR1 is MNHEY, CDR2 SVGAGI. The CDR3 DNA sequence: TGTGCCAGCAGCCACACGGGGGCTGAAGCTTTCTTT. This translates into CASSHTGAEAFF.

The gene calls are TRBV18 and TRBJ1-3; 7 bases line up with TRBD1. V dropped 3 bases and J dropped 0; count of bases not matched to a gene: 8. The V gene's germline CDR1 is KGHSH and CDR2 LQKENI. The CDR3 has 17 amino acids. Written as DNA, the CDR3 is TGTGCCAGCTCACCGCAAGGGACAGATGTCTCTGGAAACACCATATATTTT. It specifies CASSPQGTDVSGNTIYF. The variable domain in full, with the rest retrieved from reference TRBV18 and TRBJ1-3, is NAGVMQNPRHLVRRRGQEARLRCSPMKGHSHVYWYRQLPEEGLKFMVYLQKENIIDESGMPKERFSAEFPKEGPSILRIQQVVRGDSAAYFCASSPQGTDVSGNTIYFGEGSWLTVV.

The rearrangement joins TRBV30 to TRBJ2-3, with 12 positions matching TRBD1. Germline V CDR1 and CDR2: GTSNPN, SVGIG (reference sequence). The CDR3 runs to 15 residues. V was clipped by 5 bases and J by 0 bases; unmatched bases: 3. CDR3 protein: CAWGGQGASTDTQYF. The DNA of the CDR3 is TGTGCCTGGGGGGGACAGGGGGCTAGCACAGATACGCAGTATTTT.

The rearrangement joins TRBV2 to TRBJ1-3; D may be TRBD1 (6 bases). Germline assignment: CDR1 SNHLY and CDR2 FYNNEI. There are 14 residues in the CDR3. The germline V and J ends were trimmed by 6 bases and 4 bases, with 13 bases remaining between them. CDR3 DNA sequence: TGTGCCAGCAGCGCCGGACAGATGGGAAACACCATATATTTT. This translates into CASSAGQMGNTIYF.

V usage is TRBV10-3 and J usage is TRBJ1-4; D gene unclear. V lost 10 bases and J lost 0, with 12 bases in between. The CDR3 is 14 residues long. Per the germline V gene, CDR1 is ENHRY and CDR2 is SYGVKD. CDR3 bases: TGTGCCACCACCTTAGGGCCAACTAATGAAAAACTGTTTTTT. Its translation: CATTLGPTNEKLFF.